Below, 3 T cell receptor beta chains from the same sample are listed, as sequenced in a study of blood T cell repertoires in COVID-19. The table came from immunoSEQ multiplex PCR; TCRdb's copy has only in-frame clones and leaves some out. The table records approximately 130,000 clones, roughly three quarters of them present only once. Sequenced sample: peripheral blood. Source of these receptors: a man aged 80 or over with acute or convalescent COVID-19.

The chain employs TRBV10-3 and TRBJ2-7, with TRBD1 identical over 12 bases. Germline V gene data show CDR1 as ENHRY and CDR2 as SYGVKD. Trimming took 6 bases from V and 2 from J; bases not matched to a gene: 14. CDR3 size: 18 residues. The CDR3 region is CAISHEGQGARTTYEQYF. Here the CDR3 DNA reads TGTGCCATCAGCCATGAGGGACAGGGGGCGAGAACCACCTACGAGCAGTACTTC.

V gene TRBV7-2 combines with J gene TRBJ2-7, with 9 bases identical to TRBD1. Looked up from germline, CDR1 is SGHTA and CDR2 is FQGNSA. With 0 bases clipped from V and 3 bases from J, the junction kept 3 bases outside the gene matches. This CDR3 has 15 residues. CDR3 nucleotides: TGTGCCAGCAGCTTAGCCCTGACAGGGGGCTACGAGCAGTACTTC. It translates to CASSLALTGGYEQYF. The complete variable domain, with remaining parts taken from reference TRBV7-2 and TRBJ2-7, reads GAGVSQSPSNKVTEKGKDVELRCDPISGHTALYWYRQSLGQGLEFLIYFQGNSAPDKSGLPSDRFSAERTGGSVSTLTIQRTQQEDSAVYLCASSLALTGGYEQYFGPGTRLTVT.

The chain carries TRBV7-9 and TRBJ2-5, with TRBD1 matching over 7 bases. The ends lost 7 bases at V and 5 bases at J; junction bases unmatched: 10. The CDR3 runs to 14 residues. Germline loops: CDR1 SEHNR, CDR2 FQNEAQ (reference sequence). The chain's CDR3 is CASTTKGAWETQYF. As DNA, the CDR3 is TGTGCCAGCACCACTAAGGGGGCTTGGGAGACCCAGTACTTC.